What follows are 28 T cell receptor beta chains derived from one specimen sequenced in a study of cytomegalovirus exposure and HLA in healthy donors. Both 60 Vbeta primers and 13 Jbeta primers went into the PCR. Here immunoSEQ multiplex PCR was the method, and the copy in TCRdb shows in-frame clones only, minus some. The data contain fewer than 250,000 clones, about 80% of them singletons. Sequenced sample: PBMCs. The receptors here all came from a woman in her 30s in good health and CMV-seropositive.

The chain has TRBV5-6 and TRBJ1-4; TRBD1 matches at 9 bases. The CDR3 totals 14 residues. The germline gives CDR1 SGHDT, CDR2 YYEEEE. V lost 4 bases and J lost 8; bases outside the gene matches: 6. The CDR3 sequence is CASSRTGAGEKLFF. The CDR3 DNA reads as TGTGCCAGCAGCCGGACAGGGGCAGGCGAAAAACTGTTTTTT.

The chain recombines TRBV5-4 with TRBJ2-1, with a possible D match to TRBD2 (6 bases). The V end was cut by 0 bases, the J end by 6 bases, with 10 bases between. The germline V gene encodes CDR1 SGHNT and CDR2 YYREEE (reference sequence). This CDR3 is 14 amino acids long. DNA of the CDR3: TGTGCCAGCAGCTTGGTACTAGCAGGCAATGAGCAGTTCTTC. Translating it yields CASSLVLAGNEQFF.

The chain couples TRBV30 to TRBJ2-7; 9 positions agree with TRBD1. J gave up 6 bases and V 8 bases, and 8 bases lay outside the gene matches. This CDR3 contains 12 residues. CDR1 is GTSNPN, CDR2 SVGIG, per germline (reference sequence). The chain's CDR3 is CAGDRAIGEQYF. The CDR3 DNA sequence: TGTGCCGGGGACAGGGCGATAGGCGAGCAGTACTTC. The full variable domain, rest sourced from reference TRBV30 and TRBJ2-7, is SQTIHQWPATLVQPVGSPLSLECTVEGTSNPNLYWYRQAAGRGLQLLFYSVGIGQISSEVPQNLSASRPQDRQFILSSKKLLLSDSGFYLCAGDRAIGEQYFGPGTRLTVT.

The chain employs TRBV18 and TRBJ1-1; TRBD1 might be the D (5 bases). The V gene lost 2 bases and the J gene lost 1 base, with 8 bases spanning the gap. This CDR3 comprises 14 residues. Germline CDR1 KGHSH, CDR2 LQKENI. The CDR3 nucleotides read TGTGCCAGCTCACCAGATCAGGGGAACACTGAAGCTTTCTTT. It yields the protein CASSPDQGNTEAFF.

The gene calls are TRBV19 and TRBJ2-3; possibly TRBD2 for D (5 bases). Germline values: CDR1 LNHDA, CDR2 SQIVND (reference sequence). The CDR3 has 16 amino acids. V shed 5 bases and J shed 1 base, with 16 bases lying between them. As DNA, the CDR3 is TGTGCCAGTAGTGCCCAGCGCGGGTCTGGCACAGATACGCAGTATTTT. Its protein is CASSAQRGSGTDTQYF.

The DNA of the CDR3 is TGTGCCAGCAGCGTAGGGGTTAGCGGGGAGGTGTTGTTCTTC. It yields the protein CASSVGVSGEVLFF. The V gene is TRBV9, the J gene TRBJ2-1; TRBD2 agrees at 8 bases. CDR3 size: 14 residues. The ends lost 0 bases at V and 15 bases at J; junction bases unmatched: 11. Germline lookup yields CDR1 SGDLS and CDR2 YYNGEE.

The CDR3 nucleotides read TGTGCCAGCAGTATCAGAAACAGGGATCAGCCCCAGCATTTT. Translating gives CASSIRNRDQPQHF. The rearrangement joins TRBV28 to TRBJ1-5, with D possibly being TRBD1 (6 bases). The CDR3 spans 14 residues. V was trimmed by 5 bases and J by 5 bases, leaving 13 bases between them. Germline CDR1 is MDHEN and CDR2 is SYDVKM. The whole variable domain, remainder taken from reference TRBV28 and TRBJ1-5, is DVKVTQSSRYLVKRTGEKVFLECVQDMDHENMFWYRQDPGLGLRLIYFSYDVKMKEKGDIPEGYSVSREKKERFSLILESASTNQTSMYLCASSIRNRDQPQHFGDGTRLSIL.

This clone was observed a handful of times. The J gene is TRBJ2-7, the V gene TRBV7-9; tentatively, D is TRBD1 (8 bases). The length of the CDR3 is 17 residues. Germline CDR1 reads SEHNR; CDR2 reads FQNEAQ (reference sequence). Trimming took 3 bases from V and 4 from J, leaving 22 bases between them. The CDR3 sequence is CASSLSVGGDRLYEQYF. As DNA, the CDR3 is TGTGCCAGCAGCTTGTCCGTTGGGGGGGACAGGCTATACGAGCAGTACTTC.

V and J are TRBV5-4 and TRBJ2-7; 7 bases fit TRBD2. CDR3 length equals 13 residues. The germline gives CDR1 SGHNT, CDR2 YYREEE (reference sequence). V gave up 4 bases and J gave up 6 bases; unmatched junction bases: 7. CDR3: CASSKTSFSEQYF. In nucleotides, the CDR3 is TGTGCCAGCAGCAAGACTAGCTTCTCCGAGCAGTACTTC. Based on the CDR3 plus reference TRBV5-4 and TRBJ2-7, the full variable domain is ETGVTQSPTHLIKTRGQQVTLRCSSQSGHNTVSWYQQALGQGPQFIFQYYREEENGRGNFPPRFSGLQFPNYSSELNVNALELDDSALYLCASSKTSFSEQYFGPGTRLTVT.

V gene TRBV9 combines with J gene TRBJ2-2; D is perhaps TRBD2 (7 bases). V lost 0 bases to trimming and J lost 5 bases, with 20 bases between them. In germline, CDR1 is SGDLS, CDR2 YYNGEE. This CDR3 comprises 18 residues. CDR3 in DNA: TGTGCCAGCAGCGTAGGAATAGAGCTGGGGGGGCTAACCGGGGAGCTGTTTTTT. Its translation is CASSVGIELGGLTGELFF.

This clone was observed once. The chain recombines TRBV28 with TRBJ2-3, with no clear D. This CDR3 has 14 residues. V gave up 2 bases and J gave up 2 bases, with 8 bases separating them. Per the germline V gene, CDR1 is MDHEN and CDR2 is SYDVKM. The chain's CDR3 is CASSLGQITDTQYF. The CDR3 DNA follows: TGTGCCAGCAGTTTAGGGCAGATCACAGATACGCAGTATTTT.

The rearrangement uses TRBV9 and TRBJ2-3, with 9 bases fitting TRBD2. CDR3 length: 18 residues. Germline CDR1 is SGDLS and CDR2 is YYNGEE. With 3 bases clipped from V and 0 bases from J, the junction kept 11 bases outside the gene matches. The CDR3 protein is CASSAGAGTSSSTDTQYF. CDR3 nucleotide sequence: TGTGCCAGCAGCGCGGGGGCCGGGACTAGCTCTAGCACAGATACGCAGTATTTT.

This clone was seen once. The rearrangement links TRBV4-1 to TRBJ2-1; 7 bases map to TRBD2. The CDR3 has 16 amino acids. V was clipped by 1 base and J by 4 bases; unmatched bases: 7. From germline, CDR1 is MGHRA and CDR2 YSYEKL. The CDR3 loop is CASSQGSSGDYNEQFF. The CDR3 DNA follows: TGCGCCAGCAGCCAAGGCTCTAGCGGTGATTACAATGAGCAGTTCTTC.

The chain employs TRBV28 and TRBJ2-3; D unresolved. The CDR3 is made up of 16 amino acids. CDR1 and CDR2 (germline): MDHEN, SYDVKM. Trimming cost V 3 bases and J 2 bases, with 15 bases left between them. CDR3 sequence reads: CASSFPRELNTDTQYF. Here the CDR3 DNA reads TGTGCCAGCAGTTTTCCTCGAGAACTTAACACAGATACGCAGTATTTT.

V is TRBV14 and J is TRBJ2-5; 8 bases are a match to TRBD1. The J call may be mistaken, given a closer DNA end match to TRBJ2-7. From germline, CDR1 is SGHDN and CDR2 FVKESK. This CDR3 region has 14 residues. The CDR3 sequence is CASSPDRESYEQYF. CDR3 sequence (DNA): TGTGCCAGCAGCCCGGACAGGGAGTCCTACGAGCAGTACTTC.

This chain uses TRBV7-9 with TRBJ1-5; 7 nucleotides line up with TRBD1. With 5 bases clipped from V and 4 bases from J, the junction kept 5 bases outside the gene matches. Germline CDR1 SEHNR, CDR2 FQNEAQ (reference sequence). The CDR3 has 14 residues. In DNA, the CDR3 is TGTGCCAGCAGCCCTCCGGGACAGAATCAGCCCCAGCATTTT. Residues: CASSPPGQNQPQHF.

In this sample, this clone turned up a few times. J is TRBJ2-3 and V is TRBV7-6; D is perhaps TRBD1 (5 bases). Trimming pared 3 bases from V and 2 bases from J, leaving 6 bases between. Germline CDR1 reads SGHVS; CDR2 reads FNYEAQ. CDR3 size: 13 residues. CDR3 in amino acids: CASSFGATDTQYF. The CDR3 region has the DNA TGTGCCAGCAGCTTTGGGGCCACAGATACGCAGTATTTT. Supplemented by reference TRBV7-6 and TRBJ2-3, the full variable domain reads GAGVSQSPRYKVTKRGQDVALRCDPISGHVSLYWYRQALGQGPEFLTYFNYEAQQDKSGLPNDRFSAERPEGSISTLTIQRTEQRDSAMYRCASSFGATDTQYFGPGTRLTVL.

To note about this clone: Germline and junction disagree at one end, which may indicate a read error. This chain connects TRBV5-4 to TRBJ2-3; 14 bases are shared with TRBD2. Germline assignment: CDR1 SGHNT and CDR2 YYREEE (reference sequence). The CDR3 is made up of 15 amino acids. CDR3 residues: CASSLGLAGADTQYF. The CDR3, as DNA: TGTGCCAGCAGTTTGGGACTAGCGGGAGCAGATACGCAGTATTTT.

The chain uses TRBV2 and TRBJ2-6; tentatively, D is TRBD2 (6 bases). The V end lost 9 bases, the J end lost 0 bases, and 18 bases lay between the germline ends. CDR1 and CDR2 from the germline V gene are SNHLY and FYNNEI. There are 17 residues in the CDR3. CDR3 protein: CARKPGAGFSGANVLTF. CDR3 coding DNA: TGTGCCAGGAAGCCGGGAGCGGGTTTCTCTGGGGCCAACGTCCTGACTTTC. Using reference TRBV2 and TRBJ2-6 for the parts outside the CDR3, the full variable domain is EPEVTQTPSHQVTQMGQEVILRCVPISNHLYFYWYRQILGQKVEFLVSFYNNEISEKSEIFDDQFSVERPDGSNFTLKIRSTKLEDSAMYFCARKPGAGFSGANVLTFGAGSRLTVL.

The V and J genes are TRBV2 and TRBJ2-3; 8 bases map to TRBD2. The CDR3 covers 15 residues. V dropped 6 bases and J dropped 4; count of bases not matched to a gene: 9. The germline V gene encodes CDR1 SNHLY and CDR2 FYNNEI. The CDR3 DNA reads TGTGCCAGCAGCCCCCAGGCGGGGGGCGCAGATACGCAGTATTTT. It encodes CASSPQAGGADTQYF.

The CDR3 bases are TGTGCCACCCCCCGGGACGGGGAGGGATATGGCTACACCTTC. Its translation is CATPRDGEGYGYTF. The V gene is TRBV6-1, the J gene TRBJ1-2; possibly TRBD1 for D (5 bases). The CDR3 length is 14 residues. In germline, CDR1 is MNHNS, CDR2 SASEGT. V was clipped by 10 bases and J by 5 bases, with 20 bases between them.

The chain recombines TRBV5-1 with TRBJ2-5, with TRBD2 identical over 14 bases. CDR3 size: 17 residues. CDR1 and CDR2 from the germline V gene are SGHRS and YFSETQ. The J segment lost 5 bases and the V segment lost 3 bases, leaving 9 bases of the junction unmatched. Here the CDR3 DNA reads TGCGCCAGCAGCTCCAGACTAGCGGGAGGGCCAACGGAGACCCAGTACTTC. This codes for CASSSRLAGGPTETQYF.

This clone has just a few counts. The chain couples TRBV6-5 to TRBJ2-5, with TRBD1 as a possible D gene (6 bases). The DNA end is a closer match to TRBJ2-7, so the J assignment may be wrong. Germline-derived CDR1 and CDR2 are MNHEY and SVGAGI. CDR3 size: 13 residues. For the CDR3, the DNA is TGTGCCAGCAGTGCGGACAGTACCTACGAGCAGTACTTC. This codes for CASSADSTYEQYF.

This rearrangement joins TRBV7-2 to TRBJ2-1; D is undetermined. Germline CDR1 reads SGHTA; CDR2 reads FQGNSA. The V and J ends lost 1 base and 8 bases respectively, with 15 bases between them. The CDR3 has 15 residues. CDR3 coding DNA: TGTGCCAGCAGCTTAGATTCGGCTAGTCGGGATGAGCAGTTCTTC. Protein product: CASSLDSASRDEQFF.

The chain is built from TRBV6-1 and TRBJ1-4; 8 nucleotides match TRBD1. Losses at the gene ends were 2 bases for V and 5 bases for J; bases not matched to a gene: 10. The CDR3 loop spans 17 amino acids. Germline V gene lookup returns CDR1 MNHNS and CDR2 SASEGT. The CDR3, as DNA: TGTGCCAGCAGTGAACACTACACAGGGGGTAGGAATGAAAAACTGTTTTTT. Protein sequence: CASSEHYTGGRNEKLFF.

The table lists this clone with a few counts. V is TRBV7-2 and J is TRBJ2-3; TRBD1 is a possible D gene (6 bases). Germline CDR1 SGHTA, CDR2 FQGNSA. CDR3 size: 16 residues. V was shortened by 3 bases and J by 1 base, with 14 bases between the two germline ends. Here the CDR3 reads CASSLNRAWGTDTQYF. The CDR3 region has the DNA TGTGCCAGCAGCTTGAACAGGGCTTGGGGCACAGATACGCAGTATTTT.

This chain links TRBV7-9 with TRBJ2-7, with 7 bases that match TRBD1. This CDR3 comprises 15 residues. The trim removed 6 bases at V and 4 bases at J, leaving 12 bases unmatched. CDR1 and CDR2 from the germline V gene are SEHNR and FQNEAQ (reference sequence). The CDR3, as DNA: TGTGCCAGCAGTCGTTTACAGGGGTATAGGTACGAGCAGTACTTC. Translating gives CASSRLQGYRYEQYF.

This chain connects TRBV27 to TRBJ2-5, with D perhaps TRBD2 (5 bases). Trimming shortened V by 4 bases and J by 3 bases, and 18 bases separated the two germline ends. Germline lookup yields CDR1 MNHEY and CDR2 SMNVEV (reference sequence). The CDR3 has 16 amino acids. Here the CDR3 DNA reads TGTGCCAGCAGTTCTCCATCGGACCTGAGGGAAGAGACCCAGTACTTC. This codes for CASSSPSDLREETQYF.